This T cell receptor (beta chain) was identified in a study of blood T cell repertoires in COVID-19. Overall study context: Specimens from acute and convalescent COVID-19 originated in the United States, Italy and Spain. In each case, the material was cDNA or gDNA derived from T cells, B-cell-depleted T cells, or PBMCs.

The germline V gene has CDR1 SGDLS and CDR2 YYNGEE. V was clipped by 4 bases and J by 3 bases, with 5 bases between them. This CDR3 has 11 amino acids. In the source study's methods: Amplification from reference gene primers served as the basis for estimated nucleated cell counts. The table came from immunoSEQ multiplex PCR; TCRdb's copy has only in-frame clones and leaves some out. D and trimming were read from the DNA, whereas the V and J calls and clone size are those reported in that table. The sample has 250,000 to 350,000 clones; about nine tenths are singletons. The sample consisted of peripheral blood. The sequence was obtained from a woman aged 45-65 years who had recovered from COVID-19. The V call is TRBV9, the J call TRBJ2-7; D is unresolved. The CDR3 DNA follows: TGTGCCAGCAGCTCCGGCTACGAGCAGTACTTC. As protein: CASSSGYEQYF.